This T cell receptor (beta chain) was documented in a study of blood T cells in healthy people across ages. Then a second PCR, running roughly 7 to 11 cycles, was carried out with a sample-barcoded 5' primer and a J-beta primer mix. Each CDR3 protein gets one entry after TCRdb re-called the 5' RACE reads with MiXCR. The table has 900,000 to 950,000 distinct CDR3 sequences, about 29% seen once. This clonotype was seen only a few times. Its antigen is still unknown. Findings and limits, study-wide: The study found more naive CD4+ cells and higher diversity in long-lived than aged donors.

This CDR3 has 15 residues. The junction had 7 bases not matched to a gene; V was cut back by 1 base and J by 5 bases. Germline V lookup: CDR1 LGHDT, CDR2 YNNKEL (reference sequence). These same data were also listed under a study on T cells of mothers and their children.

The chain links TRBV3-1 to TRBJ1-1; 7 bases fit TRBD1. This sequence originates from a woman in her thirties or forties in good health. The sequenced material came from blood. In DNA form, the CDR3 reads TGTGCCAGCAGCCAAGCGACTCACAGGGGTACTGAAGCTTTCTTT. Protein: CASSQATHRGTEAFF.